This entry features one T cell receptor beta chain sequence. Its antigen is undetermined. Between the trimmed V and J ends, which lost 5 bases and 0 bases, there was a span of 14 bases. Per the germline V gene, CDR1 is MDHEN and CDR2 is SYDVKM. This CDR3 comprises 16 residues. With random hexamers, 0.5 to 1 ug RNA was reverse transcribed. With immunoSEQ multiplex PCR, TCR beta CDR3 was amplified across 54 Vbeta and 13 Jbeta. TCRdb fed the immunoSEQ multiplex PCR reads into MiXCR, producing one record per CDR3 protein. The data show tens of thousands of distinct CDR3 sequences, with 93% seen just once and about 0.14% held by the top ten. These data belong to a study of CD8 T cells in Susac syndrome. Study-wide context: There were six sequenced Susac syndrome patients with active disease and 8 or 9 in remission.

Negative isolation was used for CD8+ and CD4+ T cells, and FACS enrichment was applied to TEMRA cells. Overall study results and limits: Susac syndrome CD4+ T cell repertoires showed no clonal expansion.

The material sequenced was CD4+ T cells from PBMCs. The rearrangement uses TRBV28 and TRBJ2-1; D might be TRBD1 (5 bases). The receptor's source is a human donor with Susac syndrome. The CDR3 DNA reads TGTGCCAGCAGTCCACCACAGGCGAGCTCCTACAATGAGCAGTTCTTC. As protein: CASSPPQASSYNEQFF.